A single sample gave rise to the 27 T cell receptor beta chains below, sequenced in a study of blood T cell repertoires in COVID-19. Generated by immunoSEQ multiplex PCR, the TCRdb table keeps only in-frame clones and is missing some. The table has 95,000 to 110,000 clones, roughly 84% seen once. The specimen sequenced was peripheral blood. The receptor source for this set is a human donor in a cohort sampled during active COVID-19.

In DNA, the CDR3 is TGTGCCAGCAGTGACCTTGGACAGCAGCAGTATTTT. Translation gives CASSDLGQQQYF. The V gene is TRBV6-4, the J gene TRBJ2-3, with D maybe TRBD1 (6 bases). This CDR3 region has 12 residues. With 2 bases removed from V and 11 bases from J, the gap between germline ends came to 11 bases. Germline values: CDR1 MRHNA, CDR2 SNTAGT.

This clone has a single count. The chain joins TRBV18 to TRBJ1-2; TRBD1 is a possible D gene (5 bases). CDR1 is KGHSH and CDR2 is LQKENI in the germline V gene. Trimming took off 3 bases at V and 8 bases at J, with 16 bases between the two ends. CDR3 length equals 14 residues. CDR3 sequence reads: CASSPDTGGGGYTF. For the CDR3, the DNA is TGTGCCAGCTCACCGGACACTGGTGGAGGGGGCTACACCTTC.

This clone was counted between two and nine times. The genes are TRBV2 and TRBJ2-2; 10 nucleotides line up with TRBD1. In germline, CDR1 is SNHLY, CDR2 FYNNEI. V trimming: 8 bases; J trimming: 13 bases; junction bases outside the gene matches: 4. The CDR3 covers 11 residues. CDR3 coding DNA: TGTGCCAGCCGACAGGGGGCAAGGCTGTTTTTT. It specifies CASRQGARLFF.

The V gene is TRBV3-1 (or the pseudogene TRBV3-2), the J gene TRBJ2-5; 9 bases are a match to TRBD1. The germline V gene encodes CDR1 LGHDT and CDR2 YNNKEL (reference sequence). The CDR3 is 18 amino acids. Losses at the gene ends were 4 bases for V and 3 bases for J; bases not matched to a gene: 15. This CDR3 reads CASSLPWGQGRTEETQYF. The CDR3 region has the DNA TGTGCCAGCAGCCTCCCCTGGGGACAGGGAAGGACTGAAGAGACCCAGTACTTC.

V is TRBV28 and J is TRBJ1-2; D is unresolved. Germline loops: CDR1 MDHEN, CDR2 SYDVKM. There are 12 residues in the CDR3. With 3 bases removed from V and 3 bases from J, the gap between germline ends came to 5 bases. The CDR3 region is CASSLGDYGYTF. Here the CDR3 DNA reads TGTGCCAGCAGTTTGGGAGACTATGGCTACACCTTC.

V and J are TRBV11-2 and TRBJ2-3; TRBD1 agrees at 8 bases. Germline CDR1 reads SGHAT; CDR2 reads FQNNGV. The CDR3 spans 16 residues. V gave up 5 bases and J gave up 6 bases; unmatched junction bases: 13. The CDR3 region is CASSGKTGVPGDTQYF. In DNA, the CDR3 is TGTGCCAGCAGCGGGAAGACAGGGGTGCCCGGCGATACGCAGTATTTT.

This clone was recorded only once. The rearrangement joins TRBV14 to TRBJ2-1; 10 bases are shared with TRBD1. CDR1 is SGHDN and CDR2 is FVKESK in the germline V gene. V lost 0 bases to trimming and J lost 6 bases; unmatched junction nucleotides: 8. This CDR3 spans 17 amino acids. CDR3 DNA sequence: TGTGCCAGCAGCCAAGACACGGGACAGGGGTACGGCAATGAGCAGTTCTTC. Its protein is CASSQDTGQGYGNEQFF.

The CDR3 here is CASLSVSPTDTQYF. The CDR3 DNA reads as TGTGCCAGCCTCTCGGTATCCCCGACAGATACGCAGTATTTT. This chain joins TRBV2 and TRBJ2-3; the D is unclear. The V gene's germline CDR1 is SNHLY and CDR2 FYNNEI. Trimming took off 8 bases at V and 3 bases at J, with 15 bases between the two ends. The CDR3 length is 14 residues.

The rearrangement links TRBV5-1 to TRBJ2-1; D remains ambiguous. V was pared by 4 bases and J by 2 bases, with 13 bases between. There are 15 residues in the CDR3. Per the germline V gene, CDR1 is SGHRS and CDR2 is YFSETQ. CDR3 sequence reads: CASSPQLLAYNEQFF. Written as DNA, the CDR3 is TGCGCCAGCAGCCCCCAACTATTGGCCTACAATGAGCAGTTCTTC.

This chain connects TRBV15 to TRBJ1-1, with 7 bases that match TRBD1. CDR1 and CDR2 (germline): LNHNV, YYDKDF (reference sequence). V dropped 11 bases and J dropped 1; count of bases not matched to a gene: 13. CDR3 length: 15 amino acids. The CDR3 spells CAAAGGLGRNTEAFF. CDR3 DNA: TGTGCCGCAGCAGGGGGTTTAGGGAGGAACACTGAAGCTTTCTTT.

The V gene is TRBV3-1 (or the pseudogene TRBV3-2), the J gene TRBJ2-3, with 7 nucleotides matching TRBD2. With V trimmed by 3 bases and J by 3 bases, 6 bases remained unmatched. The CDR3 consists of 15 residues. Germline CDR1 LGHDT, CDR2 YNNKEL (reference sequence). CDR3 in amino acids: CASSQTSSATDTQYF. CDR3 coding DNA: TGTGCCAGCAGCCAGACTAGCTCGGCGACAGATACGCAGTATTTT.

CDR3 DNA sequence: TGTGCCAGCAGCTCGACTACATTAGCTGAAGCTTTCTTT. Translated, it gives CASSSTTLAEAFF. The rearrangement links TRBV5-5 to TRBJ1-1; D remains ambiguous. Germline loops: CDR1 SGHKS, CDR2 YYEKEE (reference sequence). This CDR3 comprises 13 residues. V dropped 3 bases and J dropped 6 bases, with 12 bases sitting between them.

The gene calls are TRBV9 and TRBJ2-7; 8 bases line up with TRBD2. CDR1 is SGDLS, CDR2 YYNGEE, per germline. CDR3 size: 15 residues. After removal of 0 bases from V and 2 bases from J, the junction contained 4 bases not matched to a gene. The CDR3 DNA is TGTGCCAGCAGCGTAGGGGCGGGAGGTCCCTACGAGCAGTACTTC. Its translation: CASSVGAGGPYEQYF.

The chain employs TRBV5-1 and TRBJ2-4; D unclear. The CDR3 contains 15 residues. The V end was cut by 0 bases, the J end by 3 bases, with 10 bases between. Germline CDR1 and CDR2: SGHRS and YFSETQ. CDR3 sequence (DNA): TGCGCCAGCAGCTTGGAGGCAGGCCTCAAAAACATTCAGTACTTC. Protein: CASSLEAGLKNIQYF.

V and J are TRBV11-2 and TRBJ1-4, with 7 nucleotides matching TRBD1. CDR3 length: 15 amino acids. Looked up from germline, CDR1 is SGHAT and CDR2 is FQNNGV. With 2 bases clipped from V and 7 bases from J, the junction kept 7 bases outside the gene matches. CDR3 loop: CASSLRGQSFEKLFF. The DNA of the CDR3 is TGTGCCAGCAGCTTAAGGGGGCAGAGCTTTGAAAAACTGTTTTTT. Complete variable domain (other parts from reference TRBV11-2 and TRBJ1-4): EAGVAQSPRYKIIEKRQSVAFWCNPISGHATLYWYQQILGQGPKLLIQFQNNGVVDDSQLPKDRFSAERLKGVDSTLKIQPAKLEDSAVYLCASSLRGQSFEKLFFGSGTQLSVL.

V gene TRBV24-1 combines with J gene TRBJ2-1; 13 bases are a match to TRBD2. Germline V CDR1 and CDR2: KGHDR, SFDVKD. Trimming cost V 3 bases and J 6 bases; bases outside gene matches: 7. The CDR3 totals 17 residues. In nucleotides, the CDR3 is TGTGCCACCAGTGATACACGGACTAGCGGGGGTAGCAATGAGCAGTTCTTC. Its protein is CATSDTRTSGGSNEQFF.

This clone was counted only a few times. The genes are TRBV9 and TRBJ1-1, with a weak D call TRBD1 (5 bases). The CDR3 extends over 15 amino acids. The germline CDR1 and CDR2 sequences are SGDLS and YYNGEE. V dropped 0 bases and J dropped 3 bases, with 12 bases sitting between them. CDR3 coding DNA: TGTGCCAGCAGCGTAGGGGCGGGACGGTACACTGAAGCTTTCTTT. The encoded protein is CASSVGAGRYTEAFF.

The J gene is TRBJ2-2, the V gene TRBV27; 11 bases agree with TRBD2. The CDR3 is made up of 14 amino acids. V trimming: 9 bases; J trimming: 4 bases; junction bases outside the gene matches: 4. The germline V gene has CDR1 MNHEY and CDR2 SMNVEV (reference sequence). The CDR3 spells CASHSGRGTGELFF. Written as DNA, the CDR3 is TGTGCCAGTCATAGCGGGAGGGGCACCGGGGAGCTGTTTTTT.

Notes on this clone: A junction end diverges from the germline sequence, so it may reflect a read error. The chain links TRBV7-2 to TRBJ2-3, with D possibly TRBD2 on 6 matching bases. Germline assignment: CDR1 SGHTA and CDR2 FQGNSA. This CDR3 region has 16 residues. Written as DNA, the CDR3 is TGTGCCAGCAGGTTAGCATTCACAGGAGGGAGAGATACGCAGTATTTT. This translates into CASRLAFTGGRDTQYF.

This clone appeared once. This chain connects TRBV7-2 to TRBJ2-7; D is undetermined. This CDR3 has 14 amino acids. The V end was cut by 1 base, the J end by 7 bases, with 14 bases between. The germline V gene encodes CDR1 SGHTA and CDR2 FQGNSA. CDR3 region: CASSLGVAPGEQYF. The CDR3 DNA sequence: TGTGCCAGCAGCTTAGGGGTAGCCCCCGGGGAGCAGTACTTC.

V and J are TRBV5-1 and TRBJ2-1; 12 bases map to TRBD2. Germline V gene data show CDR1 as SGHRS and CDR2 as YFSETQ. V lost 5 bases and J lost 10; bases outside the gene matches: 7. The CDR3 has 14 residues. This CDR3 is CASRQTSGSVEQFF. CDR3 DNA: TGCGCCAGCAGACAGACTAGCGGGAGCGTCGAGCAGTTCTTC.

The CDR3 DNA reads as TGTGCCAGCAGTAGGGGGGGGACAGATACGCAGTATTTT. This codes for CASSRGGTDTQYF. This chain joins TRBV28 and TRBJ2-3; a weak D match, TRBD2 (7 bases). Germline CDR1 and CDR2: MDHEN and SYDVKM. This CDR3 is built from 13 residues. V was cut by 5 bases and J by 3 bases, with 9 bases left in between.

This sequence joins TRBV7-9 and TRBJ2-2; D is unresolved. Trimming shortened V by 11 bases and J by 1 base, and 11 bases separated the two germline ends. This CDR3 has 13 residues. Looked up from germline, CDR1 is SEHNR and CDR2 is FQNEAQ (reference sequence). CDR3 coding DNA: TGTGCCGCCGGCCAGCGGAACACCGGGGAGCTGTTTTTT. It codes for CAAGQRNTGELFF.

This chain's CDR3 is CAWSTPNRIASEQFF. CDR3 coding DNA: TGTGCCTGGAGTACCCCTAACAGGATAGCCAGTGAGCAGTTCTTC. The chain recombines TRBV30 with TRBJ2-1; tentatively, D is TRBD1 (5 bases). V lost 2 bases and J 9 bases, leaving 20 bases between the germline ends. This CDR3 has 15 residues. Per the germline V gene, CDR1 is GTSNPN and CDR2 is SVGIG (reference sequence).

V and J are TRBV12-3 or TRBV12-4 and TRBJ2-1, with TRBD1 matching 7 bases. CDR3 length: 12 residues. The ends lost 7 bases at V and 6 bases at J; junction bases unmatched: 3. CDR3 DNA: TGTGCCAGCACCGGACAGGTCAATGAGCAGTTCTTC. The encoded protein is CASTGQVNEQFF.

V gene TRBV5-4 combines with J gene TRBJ2-3; TRBD2 matches 9 bases. CDR3 length: 16 residues. From germline, CDR1 is SGHNT and CDR2 YYREEE (reference sequence). V lost 1 base and J lost 2; bases outside the gene matches: 5. CDR3 bases: TGTGCCAGCAGCTTGAGGACTAGCGAGTACACAGATACGCAGTATTTT. Translating gives CASSLRTSEYTDTQYF.

This chain connects TRBV19 to TRBJ1-2; TRBD1 agrees at 8 bases. V gave up 5 bases and J gave up 6 bases; unmatched junction bases: 11. In germline, CDR1 is LNHDA, CDR2 SQIVND (reference sequence). CDR3 size: 15 residues. CDR3 residues: CASSYRQGSHDGYTF. The CDR3 region has the DNA TGTGCCAGTAGTTACAGACAGGGGAGTCACGATGGCTACACCTTC.